Sequencing of this T cell receptor (beta chain) was carried out in a study of blood T cell repertoires in COVID-19. Study-level background: The origin of the acute and convalescent COVID-19 samples was the United States, Italy and Spain. The cDNA or gDNA used as material had been derived from T cells, B-cell-depleted T cells, or PBMCs.

Study processing details: The assay estimated nucleated cells by amplifying reference gene primers. Data came from immunoSEQ multiplex PCR; TCRdb stores just in-frame clones and leaves some out. V and J calls and clone size come straight from that table; D and trimming were deduced from the DNA. The sample includes approximately 110,000 clones, around 76% of them seen just once. The V gene's germline CDR1 is MGHDK and CDR2 SYGVNS. The CDR3 is 15 amino acids. Trimming took 6 bases from V and 3 from J, leaving 14 bases between them. The sequence came from a woman in her sixties or seventies with acute or convalescent COVID-19. The sequencing input was peripheral blood. The chain employs TRBV25-1 and TRBJ2-2, with D tentatively TRBD1 (6 bases). The CDR3 DNA sequence: TGTGCCAGCAGGTCGGACAGAGCCTACACCGGGGAGCTGTTTTTT. Translating it yields CASRSDRAYTGELFF.